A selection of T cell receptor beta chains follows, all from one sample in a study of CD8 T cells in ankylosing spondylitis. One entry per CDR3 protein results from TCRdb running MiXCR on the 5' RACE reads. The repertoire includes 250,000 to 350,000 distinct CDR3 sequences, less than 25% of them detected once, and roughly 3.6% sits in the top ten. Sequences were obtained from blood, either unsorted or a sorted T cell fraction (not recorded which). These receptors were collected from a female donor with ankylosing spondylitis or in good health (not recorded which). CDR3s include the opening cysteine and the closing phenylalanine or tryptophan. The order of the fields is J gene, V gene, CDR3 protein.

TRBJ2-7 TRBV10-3 CAISGTENYEQYF
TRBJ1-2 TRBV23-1 CASSPTRTLGHGYTF
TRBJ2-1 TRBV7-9 CASSNSYNEQFF
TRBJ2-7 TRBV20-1 CSAPDSRSSYEQYF
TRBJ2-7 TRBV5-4 CASSLQGIYEQYF
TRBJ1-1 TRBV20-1 CSARTGATEAFF
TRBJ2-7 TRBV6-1 CASRPPSSGSFYEQYF
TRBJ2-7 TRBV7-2 CASSSGTTPNEQYF
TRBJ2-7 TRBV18 CASSLRAGEAGQYF
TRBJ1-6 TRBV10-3 CAISGGQGNSPLHF
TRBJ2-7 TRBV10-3 CAISAGGGGEQYF
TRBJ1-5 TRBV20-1 CSARDSRTGYQPQHF
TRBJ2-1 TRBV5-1 CASSLELRQAAVNEQFF
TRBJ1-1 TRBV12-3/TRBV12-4 CASILGQTNTEAFF
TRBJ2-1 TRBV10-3 CAISERVVDEQFF
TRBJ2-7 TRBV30 CAWRAQREQYF
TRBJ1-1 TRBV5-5 CASSSGQVVGEAFF
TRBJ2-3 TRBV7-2 CASSLDSSPDTQYF
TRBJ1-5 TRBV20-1 CSARDQEGDQPQHF
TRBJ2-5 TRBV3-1 CASSLGTSGRGTQYF
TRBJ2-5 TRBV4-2 CASSQDLADLEETQYF
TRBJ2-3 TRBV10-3 CAIRPTVPSTDTQYF
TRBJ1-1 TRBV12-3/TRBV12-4 CASSLQVNTEAFF
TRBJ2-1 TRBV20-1 CSARDGTGGRNEQFF
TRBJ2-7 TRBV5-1 CASSFGSGTAYEQYF
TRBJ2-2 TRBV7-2 CASVRTGGLATGELFF
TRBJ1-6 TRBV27 CASSFRNNSPLHF
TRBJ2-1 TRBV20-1 CSARGPGQGIWNNEQFF
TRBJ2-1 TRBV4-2 CASSQGQLAGVRSYNEQFF
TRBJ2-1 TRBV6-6 CASSRGGGNEQFF
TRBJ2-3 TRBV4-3 CASSRRRQGATDTQYF
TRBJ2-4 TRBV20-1 CSATRGDRGPRIQYF
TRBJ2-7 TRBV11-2 CASSLQGTGAYEQYF